The T cell receptor beta chain described here comes from a study of CD8 T cells in ankylosing spondylitis. This CDR3 region has 17 residues. Trimming at V came to 2 bases and at J to 2 bases, leaving 10 bases not matched to a gene. Germline loops: CDR1 MNHNS, CDR2 SASEGT. Researchers built TCR beta libraries using quantitative 5'-RACE with molecular barcodes. In TCRdb, the 5' RACE reads were re-called with MiXCR into one record per CDR3 protein. The sample records over 150,000 distinct CDR3 sequences, around a sixth being singletons. Whole-study results and caveats: Within peripheral blood, clones linked to disease were CD8+ and relatively rare. It appeared that ankylosing spondylitis blood was characterized by a TCR beta motif of eight highly homologous variants. Before this, some motif variants had been reported in reactive arthritis synovial fluid and blood.

This clonotype came up many times. The antigen is undetermined. Specimen: blood, either unsorted or a sorted T cell fraction (not recorded which). This TCR derives from a male donor aged 10 to 35 with ankylosing spondylitis or in good health (not recorded which). The rearrangement uses TRBV6-1 and TRBJ2-5; 8 bases line up with TRBD2. Written as DNA, the CDR3 is TGTGCCAGCAGTGAATTGGGGGCCTCGGGAGGGCAAGAGACCCAGTACTTC. Translation gives CASSELGASGGQETQYF.